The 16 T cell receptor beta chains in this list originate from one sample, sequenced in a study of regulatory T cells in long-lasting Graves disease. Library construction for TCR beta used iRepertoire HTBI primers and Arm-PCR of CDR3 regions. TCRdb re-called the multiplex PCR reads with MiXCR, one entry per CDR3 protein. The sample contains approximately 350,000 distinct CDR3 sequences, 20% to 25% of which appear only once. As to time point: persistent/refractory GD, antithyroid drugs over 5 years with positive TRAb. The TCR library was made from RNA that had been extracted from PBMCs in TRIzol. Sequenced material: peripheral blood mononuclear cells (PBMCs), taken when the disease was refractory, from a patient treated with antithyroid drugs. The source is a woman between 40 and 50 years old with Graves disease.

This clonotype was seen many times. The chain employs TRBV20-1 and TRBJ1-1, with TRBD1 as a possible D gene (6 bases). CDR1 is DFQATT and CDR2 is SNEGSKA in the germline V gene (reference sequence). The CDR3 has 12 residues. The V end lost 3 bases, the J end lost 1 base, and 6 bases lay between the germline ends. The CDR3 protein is CSARTGNTEAFF. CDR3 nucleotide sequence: TGCAGTGCTAGGACAGGGAACACTGAAGCTTTCTTT.

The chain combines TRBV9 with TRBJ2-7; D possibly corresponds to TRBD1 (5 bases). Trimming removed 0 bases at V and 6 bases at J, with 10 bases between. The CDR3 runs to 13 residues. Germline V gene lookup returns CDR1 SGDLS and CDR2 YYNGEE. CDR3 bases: TGTGCCAGCAGCGTAGGGGGCAATTCCGAGCAGTACTTC. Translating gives CASSVGGNSEQYF.

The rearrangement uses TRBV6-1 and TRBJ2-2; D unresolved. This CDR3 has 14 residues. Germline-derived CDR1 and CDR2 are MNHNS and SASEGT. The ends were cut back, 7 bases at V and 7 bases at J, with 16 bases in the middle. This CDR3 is CASTDPQLLGELFF. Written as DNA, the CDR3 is TGTGCCAGCACCGATCCCCAACTTCTCGGGGAGCTGTTTTTT.

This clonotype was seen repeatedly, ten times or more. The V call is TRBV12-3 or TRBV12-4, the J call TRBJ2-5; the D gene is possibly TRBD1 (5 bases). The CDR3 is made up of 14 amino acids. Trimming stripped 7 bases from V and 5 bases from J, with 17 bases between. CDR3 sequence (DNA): TGTGCCAGCACTCCCCGCAGGGCAGTTGAGACCCAGTACTTC. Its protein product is CASTPRRAVETQYF.

The CDR3 region is CASSLQAGYTDTQYF. Written as DNA, the CDR3 is TGTGCCAGCAGTTTACAGGCGGGATACACAGATACGCAGTATTTT. The V gene is TRBV28, the J gene TRBJ2-3, with a tentative D call TRBD2 (6 bases). Germline CDR1 and CDR2: MDHEN and SYDVKM. V was clipped by 2 bases and J by 2 bases, with 11 bases between them. The CDR3 loop spans 15 amino acids.

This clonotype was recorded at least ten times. The CDR3 here is CASSLHFGQGNSNQPQHF. The CDR3 region has the DNA TGTGCCAGCAGTTTACATTTCGGGCAGGGTAATAGCAATCAGCCCCAGCATTTT. This chain joins TRBV28 and TRBJ1-5, with D possibly being TRBD1 (5 bases). The CDR3 has 18 residues. V was clipped by 2 bases and J by 0 bases, with 17 bases between them. Germline CDR1 reads MDHEN; CDR2 reads SYDVKM. Using reference TRBV28 and TRBJ1-5 for the parts outside the CDR3, the full variable domain is DVKVTQSSRYLVKRTGEKVFLECVQDMDHENMFWYRQDPGLGLRLIYFSYDVKMKEKGDIPEGYSVSREKKERFSLILESASTNQTSMYLCASSLHFGQGNSNQPQHFGDGTRLSIL.

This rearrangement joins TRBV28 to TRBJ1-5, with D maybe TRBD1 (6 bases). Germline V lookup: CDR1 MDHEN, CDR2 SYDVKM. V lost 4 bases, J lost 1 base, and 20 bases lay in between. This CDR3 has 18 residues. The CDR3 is CASSSFFRGVGSNQPQHF. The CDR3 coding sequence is TGTGCCAGCAGTTCATTCTTCAGGGGAGTTGGAAGCAATCAGCCCCAGCATTTT.

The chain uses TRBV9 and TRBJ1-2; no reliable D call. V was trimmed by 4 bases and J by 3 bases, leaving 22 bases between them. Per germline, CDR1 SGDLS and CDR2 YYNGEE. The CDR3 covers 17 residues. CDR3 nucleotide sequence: TGTGCCAGCAGCCCGAGTTTGGGAGAGGTCCGGCACTATGGCTACACCTTC. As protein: CASSPSLGEVRHYGYTF.

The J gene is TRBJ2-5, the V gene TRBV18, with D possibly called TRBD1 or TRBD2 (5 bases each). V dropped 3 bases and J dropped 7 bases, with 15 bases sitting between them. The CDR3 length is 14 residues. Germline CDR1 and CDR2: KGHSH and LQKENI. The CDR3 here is CASSPTGGRGTQYF. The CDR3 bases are TGTGCCAGCTCACCTACAGGAGGACGTGGGACCCAGTACTTC. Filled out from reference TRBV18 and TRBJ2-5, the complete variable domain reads NAGVMQNPRHLVRRRGQEARLRCSPMKGHSHVYWYRQLPEEGLKFMVYLQKENIIDESGMPKERFSAEFPKEGPSILRIQQVVRGDSAAYFCASSPTGGRGTQYFGPGTRLLVL.

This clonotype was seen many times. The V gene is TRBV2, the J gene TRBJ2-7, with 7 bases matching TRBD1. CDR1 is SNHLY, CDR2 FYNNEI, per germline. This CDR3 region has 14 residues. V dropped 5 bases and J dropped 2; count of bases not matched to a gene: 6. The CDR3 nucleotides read TGTGCCAGCAGTCCCGGACAGGAGGCCTACGAGCAGTACTTC. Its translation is CASSPGQEAYEQYF.

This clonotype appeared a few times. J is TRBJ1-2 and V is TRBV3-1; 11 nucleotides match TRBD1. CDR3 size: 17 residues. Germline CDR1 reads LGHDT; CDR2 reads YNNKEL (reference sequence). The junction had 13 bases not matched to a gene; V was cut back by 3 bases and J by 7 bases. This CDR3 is CASSQGGGQGATGGYTF. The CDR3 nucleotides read TGTGCCAGCAGCCAGGGGGGCGGACAGGGGGCAACTGGTGGCTACACCTTC.

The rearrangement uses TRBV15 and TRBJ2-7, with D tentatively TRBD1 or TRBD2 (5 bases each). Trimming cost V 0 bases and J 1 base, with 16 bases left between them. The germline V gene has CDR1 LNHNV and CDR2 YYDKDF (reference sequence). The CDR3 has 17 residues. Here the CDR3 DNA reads TGTGCCACCAGCAGAGATCTGGCCGGGACGGGTTCCTACGAGCAGTACTTC. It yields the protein CATSRDLAGTGSYEQYF. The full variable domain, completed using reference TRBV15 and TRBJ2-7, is DAMVIQNPRYQVTQFGKPVTLSCSQTLNHNVMYWYQQKSSQAPKLLFHYYDKDFNNEADTPDNFQSRRPNTSFCFLDIRSPGLGDTAMYLCATSRDLAGTGSYEQYFGPGTRLTVT.

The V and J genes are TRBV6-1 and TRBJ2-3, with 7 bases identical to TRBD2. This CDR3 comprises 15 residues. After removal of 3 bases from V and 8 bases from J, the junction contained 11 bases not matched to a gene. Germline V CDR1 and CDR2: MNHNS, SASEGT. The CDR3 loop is CASSDSEGGSGTQYF. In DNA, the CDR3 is TGTGCCAGCAGTGACTCTGAGGGAGGGTCAGGTACGCAGTATTTT.

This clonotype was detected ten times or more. The CDR3 spells CASTKTNTGELFF. DNA for the CDR3: TGTGCCAGCACGAAGACGAACACCGGGGAGCTGTTTTTT. The chain links TRBV6-1 to TRBJ2-2; D not resolved. CDR1 is MNHNS and CDR2 is SASEGT in the germline V gene. The V end lost 7 bases, the J end lost 0 bases, and 6 bases lay between the germline ends. CDR3 length: 13 amino acids.

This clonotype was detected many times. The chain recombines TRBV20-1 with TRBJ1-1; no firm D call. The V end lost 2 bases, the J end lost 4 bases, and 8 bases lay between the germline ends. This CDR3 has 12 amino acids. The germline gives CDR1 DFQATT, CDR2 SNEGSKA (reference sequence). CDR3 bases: TGCAGTGCTAGACCTTATTCCACTGAAGCTTTCTTT. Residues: CSARPYSTEAFF.

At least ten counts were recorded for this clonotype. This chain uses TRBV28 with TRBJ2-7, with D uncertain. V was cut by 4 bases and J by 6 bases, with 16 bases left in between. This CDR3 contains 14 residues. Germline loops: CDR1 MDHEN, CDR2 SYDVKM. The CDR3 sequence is CASSYGADVGEQYF. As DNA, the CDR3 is TGTGCCAGCAGTTACGGAGCAGATGTAGGCGAGCAGTACTTC. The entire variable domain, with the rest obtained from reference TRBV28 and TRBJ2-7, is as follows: DVKVTQSSRYLVKRTGEKVFLECVQDMDHENMFWYRQDPGLGLRLIYFSYDVKMKEKGDIPEGYSVSREKKERFSLILESASTNQTSMYLCASSYGADVGEQYFGPGTRLTVT.